Listed below are T cell receptor beta chains from one sample, sequenced in a study of identifying expanded T cells in peripheral blood. The method was immunoSEQ multiplex PCR; TCRdb's version includes in-frame clones alone and lacks a portion of them. There are 90,000 to 120,000 clones in the sample; around 89% occur only once, and over 15% lies in the top ten. The sequencing input was blood. The receptors shown here come from a person aged 18 to 70 in good health. Each CDR3 is given with its conserved first and last residue. A D gene is named only where the DNA matches it firmly. Size is stated for part of the rows, as once, few or many counts, or as a class when the clone is expanded.

clone size: few
J gene: TRBJ2-1
D gene: .
V gene: TRBV14
CDR3 protein: CASSTRTGHDYNEQFF
CDR3 DNA: TGTGCCAGCAGCACCAGAACGGGCCACGACTACAATGAGCAGTTCTTC

clone size: once
J gene: TRBJ1-1
D gene: TRBD1
V gene: TRBV7-9
CDR3 protein: CASRRQGEAFF
CDR3 DNA: TGTGCCAGCAGACGACAGGGTGAAGCTTTCTTT

clone size: .
J gene: TRBJ2-1
D gene: .
V gene: TRBV2
CDR3 protein: CASREALRLDEQFF
CDR3 DNA: TGTGCCAGCAGGGAAGCCTTAAGGTTGGATGAGCAGTTCTTC

clone size: .
J gene: TRBJ2-1
D gene: .
V gene: TRBV11-2
CDR3 protein: CASSLGAGSYNEQFF
CDR3 DNA: TGTGCCAGCAGCTTAGGGGCAGGATCCTACAATGAGCAGTTCTTC

clone size: .
J gene: TRBJ2-1
D gene: .
V gene: TRBV18
CDR3 protein: CASSPPNSNEQFF
CDR3 DNA: TGTGCCAGCTCACCACCGAACAGCAATGAGCAGTTCTTC

clone size: .
J gene: TRBJ1-2
D gene: .
V gene: TRBV27
CDR3 protein: CATSLGGRDGYTF
CDR3 DNA: TGTGCCACTTCCTTGGGGGGCAGGGATGGCTACACCTTC

clone size: .
J gene: TRBJ1-1
D gene: .
V gene: TRBV7-2
CDR3 protein: CASSLVGRTEAFF
CDR3 DNA: TGTGCCAGCAGCTTAGTCGGGAGGACTGAAGCTTTCTTT

clone size: .
J gene: TRBJ2-7
D gene: .
V gene: TRBV5-1
CDR3 protein: CASSPESYTGTYEQYF
CDR3 DNA: TGCGCCAGCAGCCCCGAATCCTACACAGGGACCTACGAGCAGTACTTC

clone size: .
J gene: TRBJ2-1
D gene: TRBD2
V gene: TRBV4-1
CDR3 protein: CASSQDPAGGNEQFF
CDR3 DNA: TGCGCCAGCAGCCAAGATCCAGCGGGGGGTAATGAGCAGTTCTTC

clone size: .
J gene: TRBJ1-2
D gene: .
V gene: TRBV6-5
CDR3 protein: CASSYSTGTNYGYTF
CDR3 DNA: TGTGCCAGCAGTTACTCGACCGGGACGAACTATGGCTACACCTTC

clone size: few
J gene: TRBJ1-1
D gene: .
V gene: TRBV7-9
CDR3 protein: CASSHGQREAFF
CDR3 DNA: TGTGCCAGCAGCCACGGACAGCGGGAAGCTTTCTTT

clone size: .
J gene: TRBJ1-1
D gene: TRBD1
V gene: TRBV2
CDR3 protein: CASTGETGDTEAFF
CDR3 DNA: TGTGCCAGCACGGGCGAAACAGGGGACACTGAAGCTTTCTTT

clone size: .
J gene: TRBJ1-5
D gene: TRBD1
V gene: TRBV11-2
CDR3 protein: CASSPGQGGNQPQHF
CDR3 DNA: TGTGCCAGCAGCCCGGGACAGGGAGGCAATCAGCCCCAGCATTTT

clone size: once
J gene: TRBJ1-1
D gene: .
V gene: TRBV5-4
CDR3 protein: CASSLGGYQAFF
CDR3 DNA: TGTGCCAGCAGTCTAGGGGGGTACCAAGCTTTCTTT

clone size: once
J gene: TRBJ1-1
D gene: .
V gene: TRBV19
CDR3 protein: CASSIVWREIMNTEAFF
CDR3 DNA: TGTGCCAGTAGTATTGTCTGGAGGGAGATTATGAACACTGAAGCTTTCTTT

clone size: .
J gene: TRBJ2-7
D gene: .
V gene: TRBV6-6
CDR3 protein: CASKRTADYEQYF
CDR3 DNA: TGTGCCTCGAAGAGGACAGCCGACTACGAGCAGTACTTC

clone size: .
J gene: TRBJ1-1
D gene: TRBD1
V gene: TRBV4-3
CDR3 protein: CASSLDRGFGNTEAFF
CDR3 DNA: TGCGCCAGCAGCCTTGACAGGGGCTTTGGGAACACTGAAGCTTTCTTT

clone size: .
J gene: TRBJ2-3
D gene: .
V gene: TRBV18
CDR3 protein: CASSPQDTQYF
CDR3 DNA: TGTGCCAGCTCACCACAGGATACGCAGTATTTT

clone size: .
J gene: TRBJ2-1
D gene: .
V gene: TRBV7-2
CDR3 protein: CASTLSSGWNEQFF
CDR3 DNA: TGTGCCAGCACCCTAAGTTCGGGGTGGAATGAGCAGTTCTTC

clone size: once
J gene: TRBJ2-3
D gene: TRBD2
V gene: TRBV5-5
CDR3 protein: CASSRGLAGAYTDTQYF
CDR3 DNA: TGTGCCAGCAGCCGCGGACTAGCGGGGGCCTACACAGATACGCAGTATTTT

clone size: .
J gene: TRBJ1-4
D gene: .
V gene: TRBV20-1
CDR3 protein: CSASIGEKLFF
CDR3 DNA: TGCAGTGCTAGTATAGGGGAAAAACTGTTTTTT

clone size: .
J gene: TRBJ1-5
D gene: TRBD1
V gene: TRBV19
CDR3 protein: CASRGQGNQPQHF
CDR3 DNA: TGTGCCAGTAGGGGACAGGGGAATCAGCCCCAGCATTTT

clone size: .
J gene: TRBJ1-2
D gene: .
V gene: TRBV28
CDR3 protein: CASSRGGEAGYGYTF
CDR3 DNA: TGTGCCAGCAGTCGAGGAGGGGAAGCGGGCTATGGCTACACCTTC

clone size: .
J gene: TRBJ2-7
D gene: TRBD1
V gene: TRBV18
CDR3 protein: CASSPPGQGNEQYF
CDR3 DNA: TGTGCCAGCTCACCACCGGGACAGGGTAATGAGCAGTACTTC

clone size: .
J gene: TRBJ2-2
D gene: .
V gene: TRBV7-2
CDR3 protein: CASSSLRPGELFF
CDR3 DNA: TGTGCCAGCAGCTCGTTAAGGCCCGGGGAGCTGTTTTTT

clone size: .
J gene: TRBJ2-7
D gene: TRBD2
V gene: TRBV7-9
CDR3 protein: CASSLPLSIAGHNEQYF
CDR3 DNA: TGTGCCAGCAGCTTGCCCCTCAGTATAGCGGGGCACAACGAGCAGTACTTC

clone size: .
J gene: TRBJ2-7
D gene: .
V gene: TRBV7-2
CDR3 protein: CASSDADLDSYEQYF
CDR3 DNA: TGTGCCAGCAGCGATGCCGACCTGGATAGCTACGAGCAGTACTTC

clone size: .
J gene: TRBJ1-5
D gene: .
V gene: TRBV7-2
CDR3 protein: CASSPTRGGNQPQHF
CDR3 DNA: TGTGCCAGCAGCCCAACCAGAGGAGGCAATCAGCCCCAGCATTTT

clone size: .
J gene: TRBJ2-5
D gene: TRBD2
V gene: TRBV14
CDR3 protein: CASSQGAGLAKRETQYF
CDR3 DNA: TGTGCCAGCAGCCAAGGAGCCGGACTAGCGAAACGAGAGACCCAGTACTTC

clone size: .
J gene: TRBJ2-3
D gene: TRBD2
V gene: TRBV2
CDR3 protein: CASTGGDIEESSTDTQYF
CDR3 DNA: TGTGCCAGCACGGGAGGGGACATCGAAGAGTCTAGCACAGATACGCAGTATTTT

clone size: once
J gene: TRBJ2-2
D gene: .
V gene: TRBV5-4
CDR3 protein: CASSPSRTGELFF
CDR3 DNA: TGTGCCAGCAGTCCCTCTAGGACCGGGGAGCTGTTTTTT

clone size: .
J gene: TRBJ2-7
D gene: .
V gene: TRBV5-5
CDR3 protein: CASVNTLSSYEQYF
CDR3 DNA: TGTGCCAGCGTCAACACCTTGAGCTCCTACGAGCAGTACTTC

clone size: .
J gene: TRBJ1-5
D gene: .
V gene: TRBV19
CDR3 protein: CASDEYSNQPQHF
CDR3 DNA: TGTGCCAGTGATGAATATAGCAATCAGCCCCAGCATTTT

clone size: .
J gene: TRBJ1-1
D gene: .
V gene: TRBV13
CDR3 protein: CASSLGVGPHTEAFF
CDR3 DNA: TGTGCCAGCAGCTTAGGGGTGGGTCCTCACACTGAAGCTTTCTTT

clone size: .
J gene: TRBJ2-5
D gene: TRBD2
V gene: TRBV4-2
CDR3 protein: CASSQKLAGETQYF
CDR3 DNA: TGTGCCAGCAGCCAGAAACTAGCGGGAGAGACCCAGTACTTC

clone size: once
J gene: TRBJ2-2
D gene: .
V gene: TRBV6-1
CDR3 protein: CASSWGTNTGELFF
CDR3 DNA: TGTGCCAGCAGTTGGGGTACGAACACCGGGGAGCTGTTTTTT

clone size: .
J gene: TRBJ2-1
D gene: TRBD2
V gene: TRBV10-3
CDR3 protein: CAISEFAGGDPYNEQFF
CDR3 DNA: TGTGCCATCAGTGAGTTCGCGGGAGGAGACCCCTACAATGAGCAGTTCTTC

clone size: .
J gene: TRBJ1-1
D gene: TRBD1
V gene: TRBV28
CDR3 protein: CASQGAGRTEAFF
CDR3 DNA: TGTGCCAGCCAGGGGGCGGGGAGGACTGAAGCTTTCTTT

clone size: .
J gene: TRBJ2-7
D gene: TRBD1
V gene: TRBV27
CDR3 protein: CASSFLFGQGVWYEQYF
CDR3 DNA: TGTGCCAGCAGTTTTCTTTTCGGACAGGGGGTTTGGTACGAGCAGTACTTC

clone size: .
J gene: TRBJ2-1
D gene: .
V gene: TRBV5-6
CDR3 protein: CASSSTSRPDNEQFF
CDR3 DNA: TGTGCCAGCAGCTCCACCTCCAGACCGGACAATGAGCAGTTCTTC

clone size: .
J gene: TRBJ2-5
D gene: .
V gene: TRBV4-3
CDR3 protein: CASSQEVVPASETQYF
CDR3 DNA: TGCGCCAGCAGCCAAGAAGTCGTGCCGGCTTCGGAGACCCAGTACTTC

clone size: .
J gene: TRBJ1-2
D gene: TRBD1
V gene: TRBV6-5
CDR3 protein: CASSSGGRYGYTF
CDR3 DNA: TGTGCCAGCAGTTCAGGGGGCCGCTATGGCTACACCTTC

clone size: .
J gene: TRBJ2-3
D gene: .
V gene: TRBV5-1
CDR3 protein: CASSYGRLEGDTQYF
CDR3 DNA: TGCGCCAGCAGCTACGGGCGGCTTGAGGGAGATACGCAGTATTTT

clone size: .
J gene: TRBJ1-5
D gene: .
V gene: TRBV5-5
CDR3 protein: CASSLYRANQPQHF
CDR3 DNA: TGTGCCAGCAGCTTGTACAGGGCCAATCAGCCCCAGCATTTT

clone size: .
J gene: TRBJ2-3
D gene: .
V gene: TRBV19
CDR3 protein: CASSILTGRDTQYF
CDR3 DNA: TGTGCCAGTAGTATTCTCACAGGGAGGGATACGCAGTATTTT

clone size: .
J gene: TRBJ1-5
D gene: TRBD1
V gene: TRBV19
CDR3 protein: CASGWGTGINQPQHF
CDR3 DNA: TGTGCCAGTGGATGGGGGACAGGTATAAATCAGCCCCAGCATTTT

clone size: .
J gene: TRBJ1-5
D gene: .
V gene: TRBV15
CDR3 protein: CATSRSPQPQHF
CDR3 DNA: TGTGCCACCAGCAGATCGCCCCAGCCCCAGCATTTT

clone size: once
J gene: TRBJ2-3
D gene: .
V gene: TRBV7-2
CDR3 protein: CASTSTSPDTQYF
CDR3 DNA: TGTGCCAGCACTTCAACTAGCCCAGATACGCAGTATTTT

clone size: .
J gene: TRBJ1-5
D gene: .
V gene: TRBV7-6
CDR3 protein: CASSPGGGGEAQHF
CDR3 DNA: TGTGCCAGCAGCCCGGGGGGGGGCGGGGAGGCCCAGCATTTT